One TCR beta chain is described in this entry. The CDR3 is made up of 18 amino acids. CDR1 is MNHEY and CDR2 is SMNVEV in the germline V gene (reference sequence). The V end was cut by 5 bases, the J end by 1 base, with 21 bases between. The data originate from a study of T cell changes during pregnancy in multiple sclerosis. Only in-frame clones appear in the TCRdb table, and some are missing; sequencing was by immunoSEQ multiplex PCR. The sample comprises around 80,000 clones, about 90% of which are singletons, and about 3% rests with the top ten. The sample consisted of peripheral blood, taken before pregnancy. The sequence was collected from a female donor with multiple sclerosis, enrolled in a pregnancy study. The rearrangement links TRBV27 to TRBJ2-1, with TRBD2 as a possible D gene (6 bases). The DNA of the CDR3 is TGTGCCAGCAGTGTACCGCGGCGGGGCGACCAGTCCTACAATGAGCAGTTCTTC. This encodes CASSVPRRGDQSYNEQFF.